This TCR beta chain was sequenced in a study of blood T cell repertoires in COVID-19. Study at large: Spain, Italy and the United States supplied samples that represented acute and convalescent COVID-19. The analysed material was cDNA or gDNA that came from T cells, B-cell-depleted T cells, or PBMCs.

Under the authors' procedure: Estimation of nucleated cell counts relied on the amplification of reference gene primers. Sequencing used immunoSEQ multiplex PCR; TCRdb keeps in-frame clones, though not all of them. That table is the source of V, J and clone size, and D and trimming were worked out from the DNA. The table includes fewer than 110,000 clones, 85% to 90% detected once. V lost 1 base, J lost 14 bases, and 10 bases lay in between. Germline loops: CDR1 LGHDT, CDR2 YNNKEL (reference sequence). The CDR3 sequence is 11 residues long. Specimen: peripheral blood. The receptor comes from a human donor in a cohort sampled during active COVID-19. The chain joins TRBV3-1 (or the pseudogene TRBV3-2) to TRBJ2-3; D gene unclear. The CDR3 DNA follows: TGTGCCAGCAGCCAAGCCTCAGTACCGTATTTT. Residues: CASSQASVPYF.